This TCR beta chain was identified during a study of OX40 agonist ivuxolimab in advanced cancers. The V end lost 8 bases, the J end lost 5 bases, and 9 bases lay between the germline ends. The V gene's germline CDR1 is MDHEN and CDR2 SYDVKM. This CDR3 region has 11 residues. Data came from immunoSEQ multiplex PCR; TCRdb stores just in-frame clones and leaves some out. Among about 27,000 clones listed, around three quarters were seen once. The input for sequencing was CD4+ or CD8+ T cells sorted from blood, taken in a trial of the OX40 agonist ivuxolimab. The chain has TRBV28 and TRBJ1-1; D not certain. This TCR was recovered from an adult with an advanced solid tumor such as melanoma, head and neck, liver or kidney cancer. Written as DNA, the CDR3 is TGTGCCAGCGGCGGCGGAACTGAAGCTTTCTTT. This encodes CASGGGTEAFF.